A selection of T cell receptor beta chains follows, all from one sample in a study of blood T cell repertoires in COVID-19. This table comes from immunoSEQ multiplex PCR, and its TCRdb copy is limited to in-frame clones, with some not included. The sample has fewer than 500,000 clones; about four fifths are singletons. The sequenced sample was peripheral blood. The receptor source for this set is a human donor with acute or convalescent COVID-19. The donor label of this sample is uncertain. Both conserved end residues are part of each CDR3. The D gene is left open where the match is weak. Rows give clone size only sometimes, using once, few, many, or a class for an expanded clone.

v_call	d_call	clone_size	j_call	cdr3_aa	cdr3_nt
TRBV27	TRBD2	NA	TRBJ2-3	CASSLSHSGEADTQYF	TGTGCCAGCAGTTTATCACATAGCGGGGAGGCAGATACGCAGTATTTT
TRBV5-1	TRBD1	NA	TRBJ1-1	CASSFNGWDRNTEAFF	TGCGCCAGCAGCTTTAATGGTTGGGACAGGAACACTGAAGCTTTCTTT
TRBV6-6	NA	NA	TRBJ1-1	CASSYSTDEAFF	TGTGCCAGCAGTTATAGTACAGATGAAGCTTTCTTT
TRBV6-2/TRBV6-3	NA	NA	TRBJ2-7	CASSHNRVPYEQYF	TGTGCCAGCAGCCACAACAGGGTACCCTACGAGCAGTACTTC
TRBV19	NA	NA	TRBJ1-6	CASGTRGGGNSPLHF	TGTGCCAGTGGAACGCGGGGAGGCGGTAATTCACCCCTCCACTTT
TRBV10-3	TRBD1	NA	TRBJ2-7	CAIGPETGVHEQYF	TGTGCCATCGGGCCCGAAACAGGGGTCCACGAGCAGTACTTC
TRBV2	TRBD2	NA	TRBJ2-2	CASRPRLAPGELFF	TGTGCCAGCAGACCCAGACTAGCCCCCGGGGAGCTGTTTTTT
TRBV15	TRBD1	NA	TRBJ1-3	CATSRGGTVSGNTIYF	TGTGCCACCAGCAGAGGTGGGACAGTCTCTGGAAACACCATATATTTT
TRBV7-9	TRBD2	NA	TRBJ2-3	CASSYSGTSGDTQYF	TGTGCCAGCAGCTATTCCGGGACTAGCGGGGATACGCAGTATTTT
TRBV5-1	TRBD2	NA	TRBJ2-1	CASSQTSGTYNEQFF	TGCGCCAGCAGCCAAACTAGCGGAACCTACAATGAGCAGTTCTTC
TRBV7-9	TRBD1	NA	TRBJ2-6	CASSLARTGGGSGANVLTF	TGTGCCAGCAGCTTAGCGCGGACAGGGGGAGGGTCTGGGGCCAACGTCCTGACTTTC
TRBV5-1	TRBD1	NA	TRBJ2-7	CASSHRPGGYEQYF	TGCGCCAGCAGCCACCGCCCAGGGGGCTACGAGCAGTACTTC
TRBV2	TRBD1	NA	TRBJ2-1	CASNTRWDRPIHNEQFF	TGTGCCAGCAACACGAGGTGGGACAGGCCAATCCACAATGAGCAGTTCTTC
TRBV27	NA	NA	TRBJ1-2	CASKRNRDGYGYTF	TGTGCCAGCAAACGTAACAGGGATGGCTATGGCTACACCTTC
TRBV14	TRBD1	NA	TRBJ1-1	CASSQVGTGRSEAFF	TGTGCCAGCAGCCAAGTCGGGACAGGGAGGTCTGAAGCTTTCTTT
TRBV13	TRBD2	NA	TRBJ2-2	CASSSISPTSGTSGGELFF	TGTGCCAGCAGCTCTATCTCTCCGACTAGCGGGACGTCTGGCGGGGAGCTGTTTTTT
TRBV14	TRBD2	NA	TRBJ2-1	CASSQEASGGAGQFF	TGTGCCAGCAGCCAAGAGGCTAGCGGGGGGGCTGGGCAGTTCTTC
TRBV5-1	TRBD1	NA	TRBJ2-7	CASSLDGRGPTYEQYF	TGCGCCAGCAGCTTGGACGGCAGGGGGCCCACCTACGAGCAGTACTTC
TRBV5-1	TRBD1	NA	TRBJ1-2	CASSPLGQDYGYTF	TGCGCCAGCAGCCCATTGGGACAGGACTATGGCTACACCTTC
TRBV28	NA	NA	TRBJ1-2	CASSTRTSEDTF	TGTGCCAGCAGTACCCGGACTTCGGAGGACACCTTC
TRBV5-1	NA	NA	TRBJ1-3	CASSPAVGGNTIYF	TGCGCCAGCAGCCCCGCGGTTGGGGGAAACACCATATATTTT
TRBV6-5	NA	NA	TRBJ1-2	CASSYGYQGRHTF	TGTGCCAGCAGTTACGGGTACCAGGGTCGCCACACCTTC
TRBV18	NA	NA	TRBJ1-1	CASSLMGEGTEAFF	TGTGCCAGCTCACTGATGGGCGAGGGTACTGAAGCTTTCTTT
TRBV7-9	TRBD1	NA	TRBJ1-2	CASSFPGRGNYGYTF	TGTGCCAGCAGCTTCCCCGGCAGGGGGAACTATGGCTACACCTTC
TRBV19	NA	NA	TRBJ1-5	CASSPFGGVGSNQPQHF	TGTGCCAGTAGTCCTTTCGGCGGGGTCGGGAGCAATCAGCCCCAGCATTTT
TRBV2	TRBD1	NA	TRBJ1-1	CASSVKGAGTEAFF	TGTGCCAGCAGTGTTAAGGGGGCGGGCACTGAAGCTTTCTTT
TRBV12-5	TRBD1	NA	TRBJ1-1	CASGLGQGLNTEAFF	TGTGCTAGTGGTTTGGGACAGGGTTTGAACACTGAAGCTTTCTTT
TRBV7-8	TRBD1	NA	TRBJ1-3	CASSLGTTGGGDTIYF	TGTGCCAGCAGCTTAGGCACGACAGGGGGCGGAGACACCATATATTTT
TRBV7-8	TRBD2	NA	TRBJ2-7	CASSGLAGAYEQYF	TGTGCCAGCAGCGGACTAGCGGGAGCGTACGAGCAGTACTTC
TRBV30	TRBD2	NA	TRBJ2-3	CASQPQGMGGVTQYF	TGTGCCTCACAGCCCCAGGGCATGGGAGGGGTTACGCAGTATTTT
TRBV29-1	TRBD1	NA	TRBJ1-1	CSVDGRDRVTEAFF	TGCAGCGTAGACGGGCGGGACAGGGTCACTGAAGCTTTCTTT
TRBV5-5	NA	NA	TRBJ1-1	CASSLDGMGRKNTEAFF	TGTGCCAGCAGCTTGGACGGGATGGGAAGAAAGAACACTGAAGCTTTCTTT
TRBV7-2	NA	NA	TRBJ1-1	CASSLVMGAEAFF	TGTGCCAGCAGCTTAGTTATGGGCGCTGAAGCTTTCTTT
TRBV12-3/TRBV12-4	TRBD2	NA	TRBJ2-5	CASSLAGGETQYF	TGTGCCAGCAGCCTAGCGGGGGGGGAGACCCAGTACTTC
TRBV12-3/TRBV12-4	NA	NA	TRBJ2-1	CASSLQIEQFF	TGTGCCAGCAGTTTACAAATTGAGCAGTTCTTC
TRBV6-2/TRBV6-3	NA	once	TRBJ2-1	CASSYNRVGAATHYNEQFF	TGTGCCAGCAGTTACAATAGGGTAGGGGCCGCAACCCACTACAATGAGCAGTTCTTC
TRBV6-5	NA	NA	TRBJ2-7	CASSYSLGALGDEQYF	TGTGCCAGCAGTTACTCATTGGGCGCACTGGGCGACGAGCAGTACTTC
TRBV13	NA	NA	TRBJ2-7	CASSPSLVGAEQYF	TGTGCCAGCAGCCCGAGCCTAGTGGGGGCCGAGCAGTACTTC
TRBV7-6	TRBD2	NA	TRBJ2-2	CASSVRLATNTGELFF	TGTGCCAGCAGCGTCCGACTAGCGACGAACACCGGGGAGCTGTTTTTT
TRBV2	TRBD1	NA	TRBJ1-2	CASSVAGGGYTF	TGTGCCAGCAGTGTGGCAGGGGGTGGCTACACCTTC
TRBV30	TRBD1	NA	TRBJ2-1	CAWSVGAGGLDEQFF	TGTGCCTGGAGTGTAGGCGCAGGGGGCCTCGACGAGCAGTTCTTC
TRBV28	NA	NA	TRBJ2-7	CASSLGGATYEQYF	TGTGCCAGCAGTTTAGGCGGGGCGACTTACGAGCAGTACTTC
TRBV4-1	TRBD2	NA	TRBJ2-5	CASSQTPTSGSASQYF	TGCGCCAGCAGCCAGACCCCGACTAGCGGGTCAGCGTCCCAGTACTTC